This entry features one TCR beta chain sequence. Its antigen is as yet unknown. TCRdb re-called the reads with MiXCR, one entry per CDR3 protein. Of 400,000 or so distinct CDR3 sequences listed, 31% are singletons. This entry comes from a study of T cell repertoires in cytomegalovirus infection. Study overall: It was the public TCR beta signatures that indicated both CMV infection and matching HLA type.

Findings and limits, study-wide: HLA-C-restricted, CMV-specific TCR beta clonotypes were dominant ex vivo. The cumulative frequency of public TCR beta families distinguished individuals who carried CMV together with the relevant HLA.

The clonotype originates from a human donor in good health (CMV status not recorded). Some clones in this sample may be carry-over from other donors' samples. The specimen sequenced was PBMCs.

The CDR3 DNA reads TGTGCCAGCAGCGGCACGAAGGCCGTCGGACAGGGTGGCTATGGCTACACCTTC. Amino acid sequence: CASSGTKAVGQGGYGYTF. This chain joins TRBV9 and TRBJ1-2; TRBD1 matches 8 bases. Germline V lookup: CDR1 SGDLS, CDR2 YYNGEE. Unmatched junction bases numbered 17, after V lost 3 bases and J lost 4 bases. There are 18 residues in the CDR3.